The 24 T cell receptor beta chains below all came from one sample that was sequenced in a study of blood T cell repertoires in COVID-19. Only in-frame clones appear in the TCRdb table, and some are missing; sequencing was by immunoSEQ multiplex PCR. This sample has over 100,000 clones, with 82% found just once. The specimen sequenced was peripheral blood. The receptors shown here come from a man aged 55 to 70 with acute or convalescent COVID-19.

The chain joins TRBV25-1 to TRBJ2-7; 7 nucleotides align to TRBD1. With V trimmed by 8 bases and J by 5 bases, 15 bases remained unmatched. The CDR3 runs 15 residues. Per germline, CDR1 MGHDK and CDR2 SYGVNS. CDR3 region: CASPIVDRVAHEQYF. The CDR3 bases are TGTGCCAGCCCTATTGTCGACAGGGTCGCTCACGAGCAGTACTTC.

Relative to its sample, this clone is medium-sized. The chain joins TRBV30 to TRBJ1-1, with 7 bases identical to TRBD1. The junction had 2 bases not matched to a gene; V was cut back by 2 bases and J by 2 bases. Germline-derived CDR1 and CDR2 are GTSNPN and SVGIG (reference sequence). The CDR3 runs to 13 residues. In DNA, the CDR3 is TGTGCCTGGAGTCGGGACAGCAACACTGAAGCTTTCTTT. As protein: CAWSRDSNTEAFF.

The CDR3 loop is CASSQALAGGWNEQFF. In DNA form, the CDR3 reads TGTGCCAGCAGCCAAGCCCTGGCGGGAGGGTGGAATGAGCAGTTCTTC. The J gene is TRBJ2-1, the V gene TRBV3-1 (or the pseudogene TRBV3-2); 9 bases map to TRBD2. Germline V gene lookup returns CDR1 LGHDT and CDR2 YNNKEL (reference sequence). This CDR3 is 16 amino acids long. V lost 1 base and J lost 7; bases outside the gene matches: 8.

This clone was recorded once. The chain recombines TRBV28 with TRBJ2-7; D may be TRBD2 (6 bases). Per germline, CDR1 MDHEN and CDR2 SYDVKM. V lost 4 bases and J lost 3, with 16 bases in between. This CDR3 has 15 amino acids. CDR3 in DNA: TGTGCCAGCAGTTCGGGACTGGGGCCTGACTACGAGCAGTACTTC. This translates into CASSSGLGPDYEQYF.

The rearrangement joins TRBV7-2 to TRBJ2-3; 12 bases fit TRBD2. CDR3 length equals 15 residues. The trim removed 6 bases at V and 5 bases at J, leaving 6 bases unmatched. Germline assignment: CDR1 SGHTA and CDR2 FQGNSA. The CDR3 region has the DNA TGTGCCAGCAGAGGCCTAGCGGGGGGGCTAGATACGCAGTATTTT. This encodes CASRGLAGGLDTQYF.

This clone has a handful of counts. DNA of the CDR3: TGTGCCAGCAGCCATCCGGGACAGTTAGACTATGGCTACACCTTC. The encoded protein is CASSHPGQLDYGYTF. The chain is built from TRBV3-1 (or the pseudogene TRBV3-2) and TRBJ1-2; 7 nucleotides align to TRBD1. V shed 3 bases and J 3 bases; nucleotides not matched to a gene: 7. The CDR3 is 15 residues long. The germline V gene has CDR1 LGHDT and CDR2 YNNKEL (reference sequence).

The chain couples TRBV6-5 to TRBJ1-1; TRBD1 agrees at 7 bases. Trimming removed 5 bases from V and 3 bases from J; junction bases left unmatched: 9. Looked up from germline, CDR1 is MNHEY and CDR2 is SVGAGI. This CDR3 region has 15 residues. CDR3 protein: CASSPYRGAYTEAFF. CDR3 bases: TGTGCCAGCAGTCCATACAGGGGAGCGTACACTGAAGCTTTCTTT.

V and J are TRBV6-6 and TRBJ1-1, with D possibly TRBD1 on 5 matching bases. Germline values: CDR1 MNHNY, CDR2 SVGAGI (reference sequence). Trimming took off 6 bases at V and 6 bases at J, with 17 bases between the two ends. The CDR3 length is 14 residues. Written as DNA, the CDR3 is TGTGCCAGCAGCTTGATGACAGCGCTGGCTGAAGCTTTCTTT. Its protein is CASSLMTALAEAFF.

Of note for this clone: One end of the junction is discordant with germline, which a read error may explain. The chain joins TRBV16 to TRBJ1-1; D call uncertain. CDR1 and CDR2 from the germline V gene are KGHSY and FQNENV. The CDR3 has 14 amino acids. The CDR3 reads CASSQSPPNTEAFF. DNA of the CDR3: TGTGCCAGCAGCCAATCGCCCCCAAACACCGAAGCTTTCTTT.

V is TRBV5-1 and J is TRBJ2-5, with TRBD2 identical over 8 bases. With V trimmed by 3 bases and J by 5 bases, 6 bases remained unmatched. The CDR3 runs to 14 residues. Germline CDR1 SGHRS, CDR2 YFSETQ. The CDR3 loop reads CASSSGAGGETQYF. The CDR3 DNA sequence: TGCGCCAGCAGCTCTGGCGCGGGGGGCGAGACCCAGTACTTC.

CDR3 nucleotides: TGTGCCACTACGGACAGGGCAGGCTCACCCCTCCACTTT. Protein: CATTDRAGSPLHF. The chain uses TRBV11-3 and TRBJ1-6; 8 nucleotides align to TRBD1. Germline V gene data show CDR1 as SGHNT and CDR2 as YENEEA. This CDR3 region has 13 residues. V was clipped by 10 bases and J by 10 bases; unmatched bases: 9. The variable domain in full, with the rest retrieved from reference TRBV11-3 and TRBJ1-6, is EAGVVQSPRYKIIEKKQPVAFWCNPISGHNTLYWYLQNLGQGPELLIRYENEEAVDDSQLPKDRFSAERLKGVDSTLKIQPAELGDSAVYLCATTDRAGSPLHFGNGTRLTVT.

This clone was detected only a few times. This chain connects TRBV5-4 to TRBJ2-5, with D possibly being TRBD2 (6 bases). V lost 5 bases and J 2 bases, leaving 7 bases between the germline ends. Germline V CDR1 and CDR2: SGHNT, YYREEE (reference sequence). CDR3 size: 12 residues. CDR3 sequence (DNA): TGTGCCAGCAGTCTAGCGCAAGAGACCCAGTACTTC. Protein: CASSLAQETQYF.

V usage is TRBV7-9 and J usage is TRBJ1-3, with 10 positions matching TRBD1. From germline, CDR1 is SEHNR and CDR2 FQNEAQ (reference sequence). This CDR3 comprises 16 residues. V gave up 5 bases and J gave up 4 bases; unmatched junction bases: 8. The CDR3 here is CASSQPGQGEGNTIYF. In nucleotides, the CDR3 is TGTGCCAGCAGCCAACCCGGACAGGGGGAAGGAAACACCATATATTTT.

The chain combines TRBV7-2 with TRBJ2-6; D possibly corresponds to TRBD1 (6 bases). The V and J ends lost 8 bases and 0 bases respectively, with 14 bases between them. The germline V gene has CDR1 SGHTA and CDR2 FQGNSA. This CDR3 spans 16 amino acids. CDR3 coding DNA: TGTGCCAGCCGCAGGGGCCTGAACTCTGGGGCCAACGTCCTGACTTTC. Its protein is CASRRGLNSGANVLTF.

This rearrangement joins TRBV3-1 (or the pseudogene TRBV3-2) to TRBJ2-1; D remains ambiguous. The CDR3 has 12 amino acids. Trimming took 2 bases from V and 6 from J, leaving 5 bases between them. CDR1 and CDR2 (germline): LGHDT, YNNKEL (reference sequence). The DNA for the CDR3 is TGTGCCAGCAGCCAAATCGGCAATGAGCAGTTCTTC. This codes for CASSQIGNEQFF.

The rearrangement joins TRBV7-8 to TRBJ2-3, with D uncertain. This CDR3 region has 13 residues. CDR1 and CDR2 from the germline V gene are SGHVS and FQNEAQ. V lost 3 bases to trimming and J lost 0 bases, with 4 bases between them. The chain's CDR3 is CASSFFSTDTQYF. DNA of the CDR3: TGTGCCAGCAGCTTCTTTAGCACAGATACGCAGTATTTT.

The chain combines TRBV11-2 with TRBJ1-6, with D unclear. Trimming removed 2 bases from V and 2 bases from J, with 16 bases in between. The CDR3 runs to 18 residues. Germline lookup yields CDR1 SGHAT and CDR2 FQNNGV. The CDR3 protein is CASSLRGFREAYNSPLHF. CDR3 nucleotide sequence: TGTGCCAGCAGCTTACGGGGATTTAGGGAGGCCTATAATTCACCCCTCCACTTT.

The rearrangement uses TRBV5-1 and TRBJ1-1, with D maybe TRBD1 (5 bases). With 5 bases removed from V and 4 bases from J, the gap between germline ends came to 21 bases. The V gene's germline CDR1 is SGHRS and CDR2 YFSETQ. The CDR3 spans 16 residues. DNA for the CDR3: TGCGCCAGCAGTTTAGGGGCACCAAAGGCCAGCACTGAAGCTTTCTTT. Residues: CASSLGAPKASTEAFF.

V gene TRBV2 combines with J gene TRBJ2-5; no definite D call. V lost 7 bases, J lost 2 bases, and 5 bases lay in between. CDR1 is SNHLY and CDR2 is FYNNEI in the germline V gene. This CDR3 is 11 amino acids long. The CDR3 region has the DNA TGTGCCAGCATTTTACAAGAGACCCAGTACTTC. It translates to CASILQETQYF.

CDR3 sequence: CAWRGRVATEAFF. The CDR3 nucleotides read TGTGCCTGGAGAGGCAGGGTGGCCACTGAAGCTTTCTTT. V usage is TRBV30 and J usage is TRBJ1-1, with D perhaps matching TRBD1 (5 bases). Germline CDR1 GTSNPN, CDR2 SVGIG (reference sequence). The CDR3 runs 13 residues. Trimming left V 3 bases short and J 4 bases short, with 12 bases between. Full variable domain (remainder filled in from reference TRBV30 and TRBJ1-1): SQTIHQWPATLVQPVGSPLSLECTVEGTSNPNLYWYRQAAGRGLQLLFYSVGIGQISSEVPQNLSASRPQDRQFILSSKKLLLSDSGFYLCAWRGRVATEAFFGQGTRLTVV.

V and J are TRBV6-1 and TRBJ2-5, with D possibly TRBD1 on 6 matching bases. This CDR3 region has 17 residues. The germline V and J ends were trimmed by 3 bases and 3 bases, with 20 bases remaining between them. Germline V gene lookup returns CDR1 MNHNS and CDR2 SASEGT. CDR3: CASSEIVATGGKETQYF. The CDR3 region has the DNA TGTGCCAGCAGTGAGATCGTCGCGACAGGAGGAAAAGAGACCCAGTACTTC.

CDR3 protein: CAGKAVSGLASSTDTQYF. In DNA, the CDR3 is TGTGCCGGGAAAGCGGTTAGCGGGTTGGCCTCTAGCACAGATACGCAGTATTTT. The rearrangement joins TRBV19 to TRBJ2-3; the match to TRBD2 covers 7 bases. Germline V CDR1 and CDR2: LNHDA, SQIVND (reference sequence). The ends lost 11 bases at V and 0 bases at J; junction bases unmatched: 20. This CDR3 has 18 amino acids.

V and J are TRBV4-1 and TRBJ2-2; TRBD2 aligns across 12 bases. Losses at the gene ends were 1 base for V and 9 bases for J; bases not matched to a gene: 6. The CDR3 covers 16 residues. CDR1 and CDR2 (germline): MGHRA, YSYEKL. CDR3 coding DNA: TGCGCCAGCAGCCAAGTGGCTAGCGGGAGGGGCAGGGAGCTGTTTTTT. The encoded protein is CASSQVASGRGRELFF.

The rearrangement uses TRBV3-1 (or the pseudogene TRBV3-2) and TRBJ2-2, with 10 bases identical to TRBD2. CDR3 length: 16 amino acids. In germline, CDR1 is LGHDT, CDR2 YNNKEL (reference sequence). The V and J ends lost 4 bases and 6 bases, in that order; junction bases with no gene match: 8. CDR3 loop: CASSPPSGRVPGELFF. CDR3 bases: TGTGCCAGCAGCCCACCTAGCGGGAGAGTTCCCGGGGAGCTGTTTTTT.